This record concerns one T cell receptor beta chain sequence. This entry comes from a study of blood T cell repertoires in COVID-19. V lost 0 bases, J lost 2 bases, and 14 bases lay in between. The CDR3 extends over 16 amino acids. Per germline, CDR1 LGHNA and CDR2 YSLEER. TCRdb's copy holds only in-frame clones and misses some; the assay was immunoSEQ multiplex PCR. The repertoire consists of some 180,000 clones, with around 85% occurring once and the leading ten covering 20% to 25%. Sample: peripheral blood. The clonotype originates from a man in his 70s with active or convalescent COVID-19. V usage is TRBV4-3 and J usage is TRBJ2-7, with a tentative D call TRBD1 (5 bases). Here the CDR3 DNA reads TGCGCCAGCAGCCAAGATGATTGGGGCGCAACCTACGAGCAGTACTTC. Amino acid sequence: CASSQDDWGATYEQYF.